The clone carrying this TCR beta chain was picked up many times. Its specificity is unknown. This sample was taken from a study of CD8+CD57+ T cells in acquired aplastic anemia. Study findings and constraints: No significant difference in CD8+ Simpson's diversity was found between patients and controls.

The patients chosen for sequencing had shown expansion of CD8+CD57+ cells (detected by flow cytometry). Acquired aplastic anemia of severe grade affected all patients. No therapy was given to patients before blood sampling. Investigators profiled TCR beta VDJ and CDR3 from genomic DNA template. TCRdb analysed the reads with MiXCR anew, one entry per CDR3 protein. The sample holds about 240,000 distinct CDR3 sequences; around 45% are singletons and the top ten take 6.5% to 10%. Germline loops: CDR1 LNHDA, CDR2 SQIVND (reference sequence). Trimming left V 5 bases short and J 0 bases short, with 10 bases between. The CDR3 length is 15 residues.

The chain uses TRBV19 and TRBJ1-4; weak D call: TRBD1 (6 bases). The sequenced sample consisted of sorted CD4+, CD8+, or CD8+CD57+ T cells (not recorded which) from PBMCs. This TCR came from a human donor with aplastic anemia. Here the CDR3 DNA reads TGTGCCAGTAGTGGACAGACTTCAACTAATGAAAAACTGTTTTTT. It is translated as CASSGQTSTNEKLFF.